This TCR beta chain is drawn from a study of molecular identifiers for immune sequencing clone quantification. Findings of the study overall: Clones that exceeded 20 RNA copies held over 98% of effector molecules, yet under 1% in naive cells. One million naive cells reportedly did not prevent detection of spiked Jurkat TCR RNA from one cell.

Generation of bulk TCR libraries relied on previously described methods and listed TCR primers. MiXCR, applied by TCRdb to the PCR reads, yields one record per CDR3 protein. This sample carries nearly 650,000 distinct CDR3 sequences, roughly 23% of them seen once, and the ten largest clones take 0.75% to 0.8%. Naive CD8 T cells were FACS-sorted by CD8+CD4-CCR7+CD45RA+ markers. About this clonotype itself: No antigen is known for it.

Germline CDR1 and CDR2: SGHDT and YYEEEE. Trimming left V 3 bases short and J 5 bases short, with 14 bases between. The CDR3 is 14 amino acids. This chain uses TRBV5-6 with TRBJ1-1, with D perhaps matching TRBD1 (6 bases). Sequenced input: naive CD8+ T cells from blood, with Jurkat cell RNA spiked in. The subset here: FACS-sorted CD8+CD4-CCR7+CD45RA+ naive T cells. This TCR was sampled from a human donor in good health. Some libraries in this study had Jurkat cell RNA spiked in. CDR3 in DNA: TGTGCCAGCAGCTCCTGGGACAACCCTACTGAAGCTTTCTTT. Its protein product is CASSSWDNPTEAFF. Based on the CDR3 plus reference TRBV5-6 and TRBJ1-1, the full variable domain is DAGVTQSPTHLIKTRGQQVTLRCSPKSGHDTVSWYQQALGQGPQFIFQYYEEEERQRGNFPDRFSGHQFPNYSSELNVNALLLGDSALYLCASSSWDNPTEAFFGQGTRLTVV.